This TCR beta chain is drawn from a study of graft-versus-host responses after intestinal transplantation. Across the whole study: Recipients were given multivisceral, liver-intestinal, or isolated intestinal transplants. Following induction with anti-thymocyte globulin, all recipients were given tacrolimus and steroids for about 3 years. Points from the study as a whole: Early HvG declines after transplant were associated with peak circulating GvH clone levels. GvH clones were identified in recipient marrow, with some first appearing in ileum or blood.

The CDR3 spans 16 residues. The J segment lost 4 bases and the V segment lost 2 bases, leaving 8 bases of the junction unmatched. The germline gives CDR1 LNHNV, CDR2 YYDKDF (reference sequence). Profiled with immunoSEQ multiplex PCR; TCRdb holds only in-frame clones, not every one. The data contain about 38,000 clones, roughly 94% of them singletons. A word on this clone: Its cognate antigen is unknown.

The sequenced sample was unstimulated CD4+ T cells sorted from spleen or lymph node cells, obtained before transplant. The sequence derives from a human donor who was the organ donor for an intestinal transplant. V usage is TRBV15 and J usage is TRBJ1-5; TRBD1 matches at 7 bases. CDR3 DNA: TGTGCCACCAGCAGAAACAGGGGTCCGGGGAATCAGCCCCAGCATTTT. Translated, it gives CATSRNRGPGNQPQHF.